This passage covers 15 T cell receptor beta chains from one sample sequenced in a study of T-cell memory formation after mild COVID-19. TCRdb passed the 5' RACE reads through MiXCR, listing each CDR3 protein once. The sample holds under 300,000 distinct CDR3 sequences; less than 9.5% are singletons and the top ten take around a fifth. Sequenced sample: PBMCs or a T cell subset sorted from them (not recorded which). The receptors were gathered from a man aged 18-30 years who had mild COVID-19 (a few samples of this study predate the infection). Cell type and time point are not known.

The rearrangement joins TRBV9 to TRBJ1-2; weak D call: TRBD1 (6 bases). The germline V gene has CDR1 SGDLS and CDR2 YYNGEE. Between the trimmed V and J ends, which lost 4 bases and 8 bases, there was a span of 18 bases. CDR3 size: 14 residues. This CDR3 reads CASSPYLGGAGYTF. CDR3 in DNA: TGTGCCAGCAGCCCTTACCTTGGGGGGGCAGGCTACACCTTC.

The chain has TRBV9 and TRBJ2-5; D remains ambiguous. From germline, CDR1 is SGDLS and CDR2 YYNGEE. Trimming removed 0 bases from V and 3 bases from J, with 9 bases in between. CDR3 length: 14 residues. CDR3 coding DNA: TGTGCCAGCAGCGTAGGCGGTTTCGAAGAGACCCAGTACTTC. The encoded protein is CASSVGGFEETQYF. Combining the CDR3 with reference TRBV9 and TRBJ2-5 gives the whole variable domain DSGVTQTPKHLITATGQRVTLRCSPRSGDLSVYWYQQSLDQGLQFLIQYYNGEERAKGNILERFSAQQFPDLHSELNLSSLELGDSALYFCASSVGGFEETQYFGPGTRLLVL.

This clonotype came up many times. The chain is built from TRBV24-1 and TRBJ2-1; no definite D call. The CDR3 has 15 residues. The V end lost 3 bases, the J end lost 5 bases, and 13 bases lay between the germline ends. Germline V gene lookup returns CDR1 KGHDR and CDR2 SFDVKD. The CDR3 reads CATSDRWKENNEQFF. The CDR3 bases are TGTGCCACCAGTGATAGGTGGAAGGAGAACAATGAGCAGTTCTTC.

This clonotype came up a few times. V is TRBV5-4 and J is TRBJ1-1; D unclear. The ends were cut back, 0 bases at V and 4 bases at J, with 13 bases in the middle. CDR1 is SGHNT, CDR2 YYREEE, per germline (reference sequence). CDR3 length: 15 residues. In nucleotides, the CDR3 is TGTGCCAGCAGCTTGGTCCGGGTGGAGGGCACTGAAGCTTTCTTT. It encodes CASSLVRVEGTEAFF.

The chain is built from TRBV10-3 and TRBJ1-4; D gene ambiguous. Deletions cut 0 bases from V and 2 bases from J, with 19 bases between. CDR1 and CDR2 (germline): ENHRY, SYGVKD. The CDR3 spans 19 residues. The DNA for the CDR3 is TGTGCCATCAGTGAGTCAGGAAGGAGCGGCAGTCTTACTAATGAAAAACTGTTTTTT. Translated: CAISESGRSGSLTNEKLFF.

The V gene is TRBV9, the J gene TRBJ1-2; D not certain. Trimming stripped 7 bases from V and 0 bases from J, with 10 bases between. The CDR3 runs to 13 residues. Germline-derived CDR1 and CDR2 are SGDLS and YYNGEE. The CDR3 spells CASPTRANYGYTF. The CDR3 DNA sequence: TGTGCCAGCCCGACACGGGCTAACTATGGCTACACCTTC.

This clonotype has just a few counts. The V and J genes are TRBV2 and TRBJ2-7, with TRBD1 matching 7 bases. The junction had 11 bases not matched to a gene; V was cut back by 4 bases and J by 5 bases. Per the germline V gene, CDR1 is SNHLY and CDR2 is FYNNEI. The CDR3 extends over 15 amino acids. The CDR3, as DNA: TGTGCCAGCAGTGCACGACAGGGATCGTTTGACGAGCAGTACTTC. Translated: CASSARQGSFDEQYF.

This clonotype was observed at least ten times. The chain links TRBV30 to TRBJ2-7; D remains ambiguous. The ends were cut back, 0 bases at V and 4 bases at J, with 7 bases in the middle. This CDR3 spans 12 amino acids. Germline values: CDR1 GTSNPN, CDR2 SVGIG (reference sequence). As DNA, the CDR3 is TGTGCCTGGAGTGTGGATCGATACGAGCAGTACTTC. Translated, it gives CAWSVDRYEQYF.

The chain joins TRBV19 to TRBJ1-5; 7 bases align to TRBD1. This CDR3 is 12 amino acids long. With 8 bases clipped from V and 5 bases from J, the junction kept 3 bases outside the gene matches. CDR1 and CDR2 from the germline V gene are LNHDA and SQIVND (reference sequence). CDR3 sequence reads: CASRQGYQPQHF. The CDR3 DNA is TGTGCCAGTCGACAGGGATATCAGCCCCAGCATTTT.

V usage is TRBV6-5 and J usage is TRBJ1-2; 8 bases match TRBD1. The CDR3 sequence is 15 residues long. From germline, CDR1 is MNHEY and CDR2 SVGAGI. Trimming at V came to 0 bases and at J to 0 bases, leaving 0 bases not matched to a gene. The CDR3 loop reads CASSYSRGPNYGYTF. CDR3 nucleotides: TGTGCCAGCAGTTACTCCAGGGGGCCTAACTATGGCTACACCTTC.

This clonotype was recorded a few times. J is TRBJ2-7 and V is TRBV12-3 or TRBV12-4; D gene uncertain. V dropped 5 bases and J dropped 3 bases, with 8 bases sitting between them. This CDR3 is 12 amino acids long. CDR3 sequence reads: CASSTWVYEQYF. In nucleotides, the CDR3 is TGTGCCAGCAGTACATGGGTCTACGAGCAGTACTTC.

As DNA, the CDR3 is TGCGCCAGCAGCCAAGAAATACAGCTTGAGCAGTTCTTC. Protein sequence: CASSQEIQLEQFF. The V and J genes are TRBV4-3 and TRBJ2-1; D gene ambiguous. The CDR3 runs to 13 residues. Trimming left V 0 bases short and J 9 bases short, with 9 bases between. Germline CDR1 LGHNA, CDR2 YSLEER.

This clonotype was seen more than once but under ten times. V is TRBV4-1 and J is TRBJ1-1, with D maybe TRBD1 (6 bases). With 3 bases removed from V and 0 bases from J, the gap between germline ends came to 14 bases. Germline lookup yields CDR1 MGHRA and CDR2 YSYEKL. The length of the CDR3 is 16 residues. The CDR3 nucleotides read TGCGCCAGCAGCCACCCTAGGGGGGGGTTGAACACTGAAGCTTTCTTT. Residues: CASSHPRGGLNTEAFF.

V is TRBV20-1 and J is TRBJ2-7, with 12 bases aligning to TRBD2. Germline CDR1 reads DFQATT; CDR2 reads SNEGSKA (reference sequence). The CDR3 spans 15 residues. V was clipped by 6 bases and J by 5 bases; unmatched bases: 11. CDR3 coding DNA: TGCAGTGCACGGACTAGCGGGGTGTACCCCCACGAGCAGTACGTC. Translated, it gives CSARTSGVYPHEQYV.

This clonotype occurred a few times. This CDR3 reads CASSWGTGGDTEAFF. The CDR3 region has the DNA TGCGCCAGCAGCTGGGGGACAGGGGGCGACACTGAAGCTTTCTTT. This chain connects TRBV5-1 to TRBJ1-1, with 12 nucleotides matching TRBD1. The junction had 3 bases not matched to a gene; V was cut back by 3 bases and J by 3 bases. This CDR3 is built from 15 residues. The germline V gene encodes CDR1 SGHRS and CDR2 YFSETQ.